Following are 30 T cell receptor beta chains from one sample sequenced in a study of PD-1 blockade in classical Hodgkin lymphoma. All patients relapsed after autologous stem cell transplantation, and brentuximab vedotin exposure varied. The table came from immunoSEQ multiplex PCR; TCRdb's copy has only in-frame clones and leaves some out. In the table there are more than 45,000 clones, about three quarters of which are singletons. The source material was peripheral blood mononuclear cells (PBMCs), sampled at baseline. The receptors stem from a human donor with classical Hodgkin lymphoma.

This clone has a handful of counts. V and J are TRBV6-1 and TRBJ1-5; no definite D call. CDR1 is MNHNS, CDR2 SASEGT, per germline. The V end was cut by 10 bases, the J end by 3 bases, with 16 bases between. The CDR3 extends over 14 amino acids. This CDR3 is CATREDTYNQPQHF. In nucleotides, the CDR3 is TGTGCCACCAGAGAAGACACCTACAATCAGCCCCAGCATTTT.

V gene TRBV5-1 combines with J gene TRBJ2-7; the D call may be TRBD1 or TRBD2 (6 bases each). Germline V gene lookup returns CDR1 SGHRS and CDR2 YFSETQ. The CDR3 has 15 residues. The V and J ends lost 0 bases and 2 bases respectively, with 12 bases between them. Here the CDR3 DNA reads TGCGCCAGCAGCTTGGCCGGAGGGGGACCCTACGAGCAGTACTTC. This codes for CASSLAGGGPYEQYF.

The rearrangement joins TRBV19 to TRBJ1-4; D is ambiguous. This CDR3 spans 13 amino acids. CDR1 is LNHDA, CDR2 SQIVND, per germline (reference sequence). V was shortened by 7 bases and J by 4 bases, with 10 bases between the two germline ends. CDR3 sequence (DNA): TGTGCCAGTACAGGCAGCTTTAATGAAAAACTGTTTTTT. Its translation is CASTGSFNEKLFF.

This clone was recorded only once. The J gene is TRBJ2-6, the V gene TRBV29-1; D ambiguous. CDR3 length equals 15 residues. Per the germline V gene, CDR1 is SQVTM and CDR2 is ANQGSEA. V was trimmed by 8 bases and J by 4 bases, leaving 18 bases between them. The CDR3, as DNA: TGCAGCTCGCTCAGATTGGCGGAGGGGGCCAACGTCCTGACTTTC. This sequence encodes CSSLRLAEGANVLTF.

Notes on this clone: This specimen includes other DNA sequences encoding the same CDR3. The chain carries TRBV5-6 and TRBJ2-2; tentative D call: TRBD1 (6 bases). Germline V gene lookup returns CDR1 SGHDT and CDR2 YYEEEE. The V gene lost 3 bases and the J gene lost 4 bases, with 10 bases spanning the gap. The CDR3 contains 14 residues. This CDR3 reads CASSWGRGTGELFF. The CDR3 DNA is TGTGCCAGCAGCTGGGGGCGAGGCACCGGGGAGCTGTTTTTT.

This rearrangement joins TRBV30 to TRBJ1-1; tentatively, D is TRBD1 (6 bases). CDR1 is GTSNPN and CDR2 is SVGIG in the germline V gene (reference sequence). The length of the CDR3 is 15 residues. Trimming stripped 3 bases from V and 5 bases from J, with 19 bases between. CDR3: CAWRQGDLTGTEAFF. The CDR3 DNA reads TGTGCCTGGAGACAGGGTGACTTAACGGGGACTGAAGCTTTCTTT. Based on the CDR3 plus reference TRBV30 and TRBJ1-1, the full variable domain is SQTIHQWPATLVQPVGSPLSLECTVEGTSNPNLYWYRQAAGRGLQLLFYSVGIGQISSEVPQNLSASRPQDRQFILSSKKLLLSDSGFYLCAWRQGDLTGTEAFFGQGTRLTVV.

The rearrangement links TRBV27 to TRBJ2-3, with 7 bases identical to TRBD2. V was pared by 11 bases and J by 4 bases, with 9 bases of the junction left unmatched. In germline, CDR1 is MNHEY, CDR2 SMNVEV (reference sequence). The CDR3 consists of 13 residues. The CDR3 DNA follows: TGTGCCTCAGCGAGCGGGAACTCAGATACGCAGTATTTT. Translated: CASASGNSDTQYF.

The chain is built from TRBV5-6 and TRBJ2-1; D not resolved. The CDR3 is 14 residues long. Per germline, CDR1 SGHDT and CDR2 YYEEEE. V was cut by 3 bases and J by 4 bases, with 11 bases left in between. The CDR3 spells CASSSTTAYNEQFF. The CDR3, as DNA: TGTGCCAGCAGCTCAACAACAGCGTACAATGAGCAGTTCTTC.

The rearrangement links TRBV5-1 to TRBJ1-2; D perhaps matches TRBD1 (6 bases). From germline, CDR1 is SGHRS and CDR2 YFSETQ. The CDR3 runs 13 residues. V lost 5 bases, J lost 3 bases, and 11 bases lay in between. The CDR3 here is CASRSTGHYGYTF. CDR3 nucleotides: TGCGCCAGCAGGTCTACAGGGCACTATGGCTACACCTTC. The complete variable domain, with remaining parts taken from reference TRBV5-1 and TRBJ1-2, reads KAGVTQTPRYLIKTRGQQVTLSCSPISGHRSVSWYQQTPGQGLQFLFEYFSETQRNKGNFPGRFSGRQFSNSRSEMNVSTLELGDSALYLCASRSTGHYGYTFGSGTRLTVV.

The V and J genes are TRBV11-3 and TRBJ2-1; D ambiguous. V was pared by 3 bases and J by 4 bases, with 10 bases between. This CDR3 comprises 14 residues. In germline, CDR1 is SGHNT, CDR2 YENEEA. Written as DNA, the CDR3 is TGTGCCAGCAGCTTGCAAAGGGATTACAATGAGCAGTTCTTC. Amino acid sequence: CASSLQRDYNEQFF.

J is TRBJ2-6 and V is TRBV28; 7 bases map to TRBD1. The CDR3 is made up of 17 amino acids. The junction had 8 bases not matched to a gene; V was cut back by 6 bases and J by 0 bases. CDR1 is MDHEN, CDR2 SYDVKM, per germline. CDR3 residues: CASRDRVGFSGANVLTF. Written as DNA, the CDR3 is TGTGCCAGCAGAGACAGGGTTGGATTCTCTGGGGCCAACGTCCTGACTTTC.

V usage is TRBV5-5 and J usage is TRBJ1-4, with 11 positions matching TRBD1. The CDR3 contains 15 residues. The germline gives CDR1 SGHKS, CDR2 YYEKEE (reference sequence). V was pared by 4 bases and J by 5 bases, with 4 bases of the junction left unmatched. The CDR3 nucleotides are TGTGCCAGCAGCACGGGACAGGGGGTGAATGAAAAACTGTTTTTT. It yields the protein CASSTGQGVNEKLFF.

This clone has a handful of counts. The chain uses TRBV18 and TRBJ1-2; TRBD1 matches 7 bases. The CDR3 covers 14 residues. Germline CDR1 KGHSH, CDR2 LQKENI. The ends lost 5 bases at V and 5 bases at J; junction bases unmatched: 8. DNA for the CDR3: TGTGCCAGCTCAGCCGGGACAGCCACTTATGGCTACACCTTC. It specifies CASSAGTATYGYTF.

The chain carries TRBV9 and TRBJ2-2, with D tentatively TRBD2 (5 bases). This CDR3 has 19 amino acids. V dropped 3 bases and J dropped 4 bases, with 25 bases sitting between them. The V gene's germline CDR1 is SGDLS and CDR2 YYNGEE. In DNA, the CDR3 is TGTGCCAGCAGCGGCCCATTTGGAGGATCCCACAGATTCACCGGGGAGCTGTTTTTT. This gives the protein CASSGPFGGSHRFTGELFF.

V gene TRBV2 combines with J gene TRBJ2-7, with TRBD2 identical over 9 bases. Trimming took 5 bases from V and 5 from J; bases not matched to a gene: 10. The germline V gene encodes CDR1 SNHLY and CDR2 FYNNEI. The CDR3 loop spans 15 amino acids. Here the CDR3 reads CASSSGGTSLHEQYF. DNA for the CDR3: TGTGCCAGCAGTTCCGGAGGGACTAGCCTCCACGAGCAGTACTTC.

This clone was counted between two and nine times. The J gene is TRBJ1-2, the V gene TRBV7-6; D gene ambiguous. Germline loops: CDR1 SGHVS, CDR2 FNYEAQ. The CDR3 is 12 amino acids. V was clipped by 4 bases and J by 4 bases, with 7 bases between them. For the CDR3, the DNA is TGTGCCAGCAGCTCCGGGCTCTATGGCTACACCTTC. Translating it yields CASSSGLYGYTF.

Only a few counts were recorded for this clone. V gene TRBV2 combines with J gene TRBJ1-2, with D unresolved. The CDR3 totals 15 residues. V was cut by 7 bases and J by 0 bases, with 15 bases left in between. Germline CDR1 and CDR2: SNHLY and FYNNEI. Written as DNA, the CDR3 is TGTGCCAGCACCTCCTGGGCAAATACTAACTATGGCTACACCTTC. Its translation: CASTSWANTNYGYTF.

The chain uses TRBV7-8 and TRBJ1-1; TRBD1 matches 8 bases. The V gene end was trimmed by 2 bases and the J gene end by 4 bases; junction bases not matched to a gene: 6. The CDR3 consists of 15 residues. The V gene's germline CDR1 is SGHVS and CDR2 FQNEAQ. Here the CDR3 reads CASSLWDRPSTEAFF. CDR3 in DNA: TGTGCCAGCAGCTTATGGGACAGGCCGTCCACTGAAGCTTTCTTT.

Here the CDR3 reads CASRSRDTGELFF. The CDR3 DNA is TGTGCCAGCAGATCGAGGGACACCGGGGAGCTGTTTTTT. V is TRBV14 and J is TRBJ2-2; tentatively, D is TRBD2 (5 bases). V dropped 6 bases and J dropped 3 bases, with 8 bases sitting between them. CDR3 size: 13 residues. Germline-derived CDR1 and CDR2 are SGHDN and FVKESK.

The V call is TRBV11-2, the J call TRBJ2-7, with 12 bases lining up with TRBD2. V gave up 6 bases and J gave up 2 bases; unmatched junction bases: 5. This CDR3 comprises 15 residues. Germline-derived CDR1 and CDR2 are SGHAT and FQNNGV. CDR3 sequence: CASSPTSGGAYEQYF. The CDR3 DNA is TGTGCCAGCAGTCCGACTAGCGGGGGAGCCTACGAGCAGTACTTC.

This CDR3 is CASTPPGGSNEKLFF. The CDR3 DNA is TGTGCCAGCACCCCGCCGGGGGGGAGTAATGAAAAACTGTTTTTT. V and J are TRBV28 and TRBJ1-4, with D perhaps TRBD1 (5 bases). Germline values: CDR1 MDHEN, CDR2 SYDVKM. The CDR3 is 15 residues long. V lost 7 bases and J lost 4, with 16 bases in between. The variable domain in full, completed from reference TRBV28 and TRBJ1-4, reads DVKVTQSSRYLVKRTGEKVFLECVQDMDHENMFWYRQDPGLGLRLIYFSYDVKMKEKGDIPEGYSVSREKKERFSLILESASTNQTSMYLCASTPPGGSNEKLFFGSGTQLSVL.

Remarks on this clone: This same CDR3 is encoded by further DNA sequences in the sample. The J gene is TRBJ2-2, the V gene TRBV18; no clear D. Trimming left V 0 bases short and J 2 bases short, with 1 base between. Germline V gives CDR1 KGHSH, CDR2 LQKENI. This CDR3 has 13 amino acids. The CDR3 DNA reads TGTGCCAGCTCACCACCAAACACCGGGGAGCTGTTTTTT. This gives the protein CASSPPNTGELFF. Using reference TRBV18 and TRBJ2-2 for the parts outside the CDR3, the full variable domain is NAGVMQNPRHLVRRRGQEARLRCSPMKGHSHVYWYRQLPEEGLKFMVYLQKENIIDESGMPKERFSAEFPKEGPSILRIQQVVRGDSAAYFCASSPPNTGELFFGEGSRLTVL.

In this sample, this clone turned up a few times. This rearrangement joins TRBV7-8 to TRBJ2-7; D is possibly TRBD1 or TRBD2 (5 bases each). The CDR3 consists of 16 residues. Germline V CDR1 and CDR2: SGHVS, FQNEAQ. V gave up 1 base and J gave up 0 bases, with 13 bases separating them. The CDR3 spells CASSLEGTLSSYEQYF. The DNA of the CDR3 is TGTGCCAGCAGCTTAGAGGGGACGTTAAGCTCCTACGAGCAGTACTTC.

This chain links TRBV13 with TRBJ1-2; the D gene is possibly TRBD1 (6 bases). Germline loops: CDR1 PRHDT, CDR2 FYEKMQ (reference sequence). The ends were cut back, 4 bases at V and 2 bases at J, with 11 bases in the middle. CDR3 length: 14 residues. The CDR3 region is CASSWTEENYGYTF. The CDR3 DNA sequence: TGTGCCAGCAGCTGGACAGAAGAGAACTATGGCTACACCTTC.

This clone was observed a few times. The chain has TRBV7-8 and TRBJ2-1; 8 bases are shared with TRBD2. V lost 1 base and J lost 1; bases outside the gene matches: 6. The CDR3 contains 17 residues. Germline assignment: CDR1 SGHVS and CDR2 FQNEAQ. In DNA form, the CDR3 reads TGTGCCAGCAGCTTAGGAGCGGGAGCGCGTTCCTACAATGAGCAGTTCTTC. Translating it yields CASSLGAGARSYNEQFF.

The J gene is TRBJ1-1, the V gene TRBV7-3, with TRBD1 matching over 7 bases. Germline V lookup: CDR1 SGHTA, CDR2 FQGTGA. This CDR3 has 14 residues. V lost 5 bases and J lost 7; bases outside the gene matches: 10. The CDR3: CASSVLAGTVEAFF. CDR3 nucleotides: TGTGCCAGCAGCGTTCTCGCCGGGACAGTTGAAGCTTTCTTT. The whole variable domain, filled in from reference TRBV7-3 and TRBJ1-1, reads GAGVSQTPSNKVTEKGKYVELRCDPISGHTALYWYRQSLGQGPEFLIYFQGTGAADDSGLPNDRFFAVRPEGSVSTLKIQRTERGDSAVYLCASSVLAGTVEAFFGQGTRLTVV.

The rearrangement uses TRBV5-1 and TRBJ2-2; TRBD2 might be the D (6 bases). The CDR3 loop spans 17 amino acids. Germline V CDR1 and CDR2: SGHRS, YFSETQ. Trimming removed 1 base at V and 5 bases at J, with 18 bases between. As DNA, the CDR3 is TGCGCCAGCAGCTTGTTCTTAGCCGGCGGGGAGACCGGGGAGCTGTTTTTT. Residues: CASSLFLAGGETGELFF.

The rearrangement uses TRBV5-6 and TRBJ2-7, with 10 positions matching TRBD2. V was pared by 1 base and J by 6 bases, with 7 bases of the junction left unmatched. Germline CDR1 reads SGHDT; CDR2 reads YYEEEE. The CDR3 contains 15 residues. CDR3 sequence: CASSLSLAGVGEQYF. The CDR3 DNA reads as TGTGCCAGCAGCTTGAGTCTAGCGGGAGTTGGCGAGCAGTACTTC. Full variable domain (remainder filled in from reference TRBV5-6 and TRBJ2-7): DAGVTQSPTHLIKTRGQQVTLRCSPKSGHDTVSWYQQALGQGPQFIFQYYEEEERQRGNFPDRFSGHQFPNYSSELNVNALLLGDSALYLCASSLSLAGVGEQYFGPGTRLTVT.

In DNA form, the CDR3 reads TGTGCCAGCAGTTTTGGGGACTTCCGCGAGCAGTACTTC. Its protein product is CASSFGDFREQYF. The chain joins TRBV27 to TRBJ2-7, with D perhaps TRBD2 (6 bases). In germline, CDR1 is MNHEY, CDR2 SMNVEV (reference sequence). CDR3 size: 13 residues. The ends were cut back, 3 bases at V and 6 bases at J, with 12 bases in the middle.

The V and J genes are TRBV15 and TRBJ2-3; TRBD1 is a possible D gene (5 bases). The CDR3 loop spans 17 amino acids. V lost 0 bases, J lost 1 base, and 14 bases lay in between. The V gene's germline CDR1 is LNHNV and CDR2 YYDKDF (reference sequence). For the CDR3, the DNA is TGTGCCACCAGCAGAGATATGGCAGGGTGGGGCACAGATACGCAGTATTTT. Encoded protein: CATSRDMAGWGTDTQYF.